This is a list of T cell receptor beta chains from one sample in a study of blood T cell repertoires in COVID-19. Libraries were prepared by immunoSEQ multiplex PCR; TCRdb keeps only in-frame clonotypes and omits some of them. The profile shows around 220,000 clones, 80% to 85% of them singletons. Sequencing input: PBMCs or T cells enriched from blood (not recorded which). The receptors come from a woman between 35 and 50 years old who had recovered from COVID-19. The CDR3 runs from the conserved cysteine through the conserved F or W. Fields, in order: V gene, J gene, clone size, D gene, CDR3 DNA, CDR3 protein. A D gene is named only where the DNA matches it firmly. The size field is filled for only some rows; it gives once, few, many or a size class.

TRBV5-1	TRBJ1-1	.	TRBD1	TGCGCCAGCAGCTCCGGGACAGCGAACACTGAAGCTTTCTTT	CASSSGTANTEAFF
TRBV28	TRBJ2-7	once	TRBD1	TGTGCCAGCAGTCGACAGGGGCCCTACGAGCAGTACTTC	CASSRQGPYEQYF
TRBV6-5	TRBJ2-7	.	TRBD2	TGTGCCAGCCTATATAGCGGGAGCACCTACGAGCAGTACTTC	CASLYSGSTYEQYF
TRBV4-2	TRBJ2-7	.	.	TGTGCCAGCAGCCAAGAGGTCACTTACTACGAGCAGTACTTC	CASSQEVTYYEQYF
TRBV7-9	TRBJ2-4	.	.	TGTGCCAGCAGCCAGGACAAATCCCGCGGCATTCAGTACTTC	CASSQDKSRGIQYF
TRBV6-2/TRBV6-3	TRBJ1-2	.	TRBD1	TGTGCCAGCACCCCCGGGACAGACTATGGCTACACCTTC	CASTPGTDYGYTF
TRBV7-2	TRBJ2-2	.	.	TGTGCCAGCAGTCCACAGCGGGACACCGGGGAGCTGTTTTTT	CASSPQRDTGELFF
TRBV27	TRBJ1-1	few	.	TGTGCCAGCAGAGGGGTAGGGGATAACACTGAAGCTTTCTTT	CASRGVGDNTEAFF
TRBV4-2	TRBJ1-5	.	.	TGTGCCAGCAGCCAAGAAGGCCGAGGAACTAATCAGCCCCAGCATTTT	CASSQEGRGTNQPQHF
TRBV19	TRBJ1-2	.	.	TGTGCCAGTACCTCGGACCCGCATAGACAGGTGTATGGCTACACCTTC	CASTSDPHRQVYGYTF
TRBV11-2	TRBJ2-2	.	.	TGTGCCAGCAGCTCCGGGGGTAGCTGGGATGGGAACAACACCGGGGAGCTGTTTTTT	CASSSGGSWDGNNTGELFF
TRBV5-4	TRBJ1-4	.	.	TGTGCCAGCAGCGCTATTGGACAGAATGAAAAACTGTTTTTT	CASSAIGQNEKLFF
TRBV3-1/TRBV3-2	TRBJ1-4	.	.	TGTGCCAGCAGCCAAGACGGGGGGGCTAATGAAAAACTGTTTTTT	CASSQDGGANEKLFF
TRBV6-1	TRBJ1-1	.	.	TGTGCCAGCAGTGAAGGTGGAGGGACTGAAGCTTTCTTT	CASSEGGGTEAFF
TRBV2	TRBJ2-3	.	TRBD2	TGTGCCAGCAGTGAAGCGGGCGCGGGAGTGACAGATACGCAGTATTTT	CASSEAGAGVTDTQYF
TRBV28	TRBJ1-2	.	.	TGTGCCAGCAGCCCTCAGATCTCCGGGGGGGTGGGCTACACCTTC	CASSPQISGGVGYTF
TRBV28	TRBJ1-4	.	TRBD1	TGTGCCAGCAGTCCCCGCACAGGGGATAATGAAAAACTGTTTTTT	CASSPRTGDNEKLFF
TRBV18	TRBJ1-2	few	.	TGTGCCAGCTCAACGGGACACCAAAACTATGGCTACACCTTC	CASSTGHQNYGYTF
TRBV7-6	TRBJ2-1	many	.	TGTGCCAGCAGCTTCCTAAGGAGTGGGGAGCAGTTCTTC	CASSFLRSGEQFF
TRBV7-9	TRBJ2-3	.	.	TGTGCCAGCAGCCGACCTGACAGTCAAGATACGCAGTATTTT	CASSRPDSQDTQYF
TRBV29-1	TRBJ2-2	.	TRBD2	TGCAGCGTTGAAGTTCTAGCGGGAGTCGGGGAGCTGTTTTTT	CSVEVLAGVGELFF
TRBV27	TRBJ2-2	.	.	TGTGCCAGCAGTTTATCGCCCCAGGGGGAGCTGTTTTTT	CASSLSPQGELFF
TRBV15	TRBJ2-2	.	.	TGTGCCACCAGCAGAGATCGGTATGCCGGGGAGCTGTTTTTT	CATSRDRYAGELFF
TRBV4-2	TRBJ2-7	.	.	TGTGCCAGCAGCCAAGAAACAGGGCCCTACGAGCAGTACTTC	CASSQETGPYEQYF
TRBV7-2	TRBJ2-1	.	TRBD2	TGTGCCAGCAGCTTAGTTCTAGCGGGAGGTGTGCAGTTCTTC	CASSLVLAGGVQFF
TRBV19	TRBJ2-1	.	.	TGTGCCAGTAGTATCTCGACTGCATACAATGAGCAGTTCTTC	CASSISTAYNEQFF
TRBV5-5	TRBJ2-1	.	TRBD2	TGTGCCAGCAGCTTCTATGGGACTAGCGGAAGGAATGAGCAGTTCTTC	CASSFYGTSGRNEQFF
TRBV5-4	TRBJ1-2	.	.	TGTGCCAGCAGCTCTGCAGGGGATCCTAACTATGGCTACACCTTC	CASSSAGDPNYGYTF
TRBV4-1	TRBJ2-1	.	.	TGCGCCAGCAGCCCAACGGGACTCACCTACAATGAGCAGTTCTTC	CASSPTGLTYNEQFF
TRBV11-3	TRBJ2-3	.	TRBD1	TGTGCCAGCAGCCATCGACAGGGTCTAGGAGATACGCAGTATTTT	CASSHRQGLGDTQYF
TRBV19	TRBJ1-5	.	.	TGTGCCAGTAGTATAGTAGTTGGAGGGGATCAGCCCCAGCATTTT	CASSIVVGGDQPQHF
TRBV18	TRBJ2-3	.	.	TGTGCCAGCTCACCACTACAGGCCACAGATACGCAGTATTTT	CASSPLQATDTQYF
TRBV7-3	TRBJ2-1	.	TRBD2	TGTGCCAGCAGTCAGACTAGCGGATTTAACAATGAGCAGTTCTTC	CASSQTSGFNNEQFF
TRBV4-1	TRBJ1-5	.	.	TGCGCCAGCAGCCAAGGAGAGGGAGGACATCAGCCCCAGCATTTT	CASSQGEGGHQPQHF
TRBV6-2/TRBV6-3	TRBJ2-6	.	.	TGTGCCAGCAGTTACCTCTATGAGGCATGGCAACGTAGCTCTGGGGCCAACGTCCTGACTTTC	CASSYLYEAWQRSSGANVLTF
TRBV4-1	TRBJ1-3	.	.	TGCGCCAGCAGCCAAGAAGGGGCCTTGGGCTCTGGAAACACCATATATTTT	CASSQEGALGSGNTIYF
TRBV6-5	TRBJ2-5	.	.	TGTGCCAGCAGCACCTGGCAGGGGGGAAAAGAGACCCAGTACTTC	CASSTWQGGKETQYF
TRBV30	TRBJ2-5	.	.	TGTGCCTGGAGTGGCCCCTCCGGAGGGACCCAGTACTTC	CAWSGPSGGTQYF
TRBV5-3	TRBJ2-5	.	.	TGTGCCAGAAGCGCTCGTTCGGGAACTCACGAGACCCAGTACTTC	CARSARSGTHETQYF
TRBV19	TRBJ2-7	.	.	TGTGCCAGTGCTCCTTGGGGGGAGTACGAGCAGTACTTC	CASAPWGEYEQYF
TRBV30	TRBJ2-2	once	.	TGTGCCTGGAGTAGGGACACCCTTTACACCGGGGAGCTGTTTTTT	CAWSRDTLYTGELFF
TRBV2	TRBJ1-4	.	.	TGTGCCAGCAAGGAGGCCGGGAATGAAAAACTGTTTTTT	CASKEAGNEKLFF
TRBV7-9	TRBJ2-3	.	TRBD2	TGTGCCAGCAGCCAGACTAGCGGGAGCACAGATACGCAGTATTTT	CASSQTSGSTDTQYF
TRBV11-3	TRBJ2-3	.	TRBD2	TGTGCCAGCAGCCTTGGGACTAGCGGGAGAATGAATACGCAGTATTTT	CASSLGTSGRMNTQYF
TRBV6-5	TRBJ2-1	.	TRBD1	TGTGCCAGCAGCCCCACAGGGGCTGCCTACAATGAGCAGTTCTTC	CASSPTGAAYNEQFF
TRBV7-9	TRBJ2-1	.	.	TGTGCCAGCAGCTATAGCGGGACAGCCTACAATGAGCAGTTCTTC	CASSYSGTAYNEQFF
TRBV5-6	TRBJ2-3	few	.	TGTGCCAGCAGCTTGGCGGCTTACTATCAGGATACGCAGTATTTT	CASSLAAYYQDTQYF
TRBV20-1	TRBJ2-7	.	TRBD2	TGCAGTGCTAGTCCCCCTAGCGGGAGTTACGAGCAGTACTTC	CSASPPSGSYEQYF
TRBV6-2/TRBV6-3	TRBJ1-5	.	.	TGTGCCAGCAGTTATATTGGGACATTCTTTCAGGTTCAGCCCCAGCATTTT	CASSYIGTFFQVQPQHF
TRBV24-1	TRBJ2-2	.	TRBD2	TGTGCCACCAGTGATTCCGGGACTAGCGGGTTAGGGGGGACCGGGGAGCTGTTTTTT	CATSDSGTSGLGGTGELFF
TRBV9	TRBJ2-3	.	TRBD2	TGTGCCAGCAGCGTAGGGCCTAGCGGGAGCACAGATACGCAGTATTTT	CASSVGPSGSTDTQYF
TRBV19	TRBJ2-3	.	TRBD1	TGTGCCAGTAGTGTACTGACAGGGATGGCGGCAGATACGCAGTATTTT	CASSVLTGMAADTQYF
TRBV2	TRBJ2-7	.	.	TGTGCCAGCAGTGCGGAAACAGGGAGATTCTACGAGCAGTACTTC	CASSAETGRFYEQYF